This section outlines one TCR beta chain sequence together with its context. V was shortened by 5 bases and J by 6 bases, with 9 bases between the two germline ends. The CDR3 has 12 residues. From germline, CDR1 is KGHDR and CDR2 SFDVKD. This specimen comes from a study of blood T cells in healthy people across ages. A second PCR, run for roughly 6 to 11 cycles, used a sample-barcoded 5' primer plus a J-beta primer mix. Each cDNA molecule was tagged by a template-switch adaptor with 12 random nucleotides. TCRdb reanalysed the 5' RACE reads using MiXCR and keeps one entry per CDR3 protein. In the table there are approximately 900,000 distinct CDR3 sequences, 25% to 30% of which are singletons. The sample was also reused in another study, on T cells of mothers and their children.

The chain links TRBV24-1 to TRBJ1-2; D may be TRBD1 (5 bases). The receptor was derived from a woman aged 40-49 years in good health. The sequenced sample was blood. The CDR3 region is CATSAGSDGYTF. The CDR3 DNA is TGTGCCACCAGTGCAGGGAGTGATGGCTACACCTTC.